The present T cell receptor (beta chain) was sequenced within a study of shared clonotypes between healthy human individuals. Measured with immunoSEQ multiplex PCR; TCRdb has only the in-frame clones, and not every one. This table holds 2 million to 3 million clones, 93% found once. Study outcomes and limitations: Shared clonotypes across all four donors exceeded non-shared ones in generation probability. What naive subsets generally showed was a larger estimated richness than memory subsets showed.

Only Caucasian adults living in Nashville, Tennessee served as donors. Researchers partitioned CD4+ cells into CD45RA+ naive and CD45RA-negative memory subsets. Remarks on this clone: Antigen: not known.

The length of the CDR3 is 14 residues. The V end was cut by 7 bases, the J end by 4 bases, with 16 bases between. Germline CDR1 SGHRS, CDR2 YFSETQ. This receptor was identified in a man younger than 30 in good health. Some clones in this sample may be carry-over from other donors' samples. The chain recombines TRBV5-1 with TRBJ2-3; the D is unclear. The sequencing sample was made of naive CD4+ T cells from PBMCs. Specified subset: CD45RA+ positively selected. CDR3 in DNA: TGCGCCAGCCAGCAGGTCCCCGGCCCAGATACGCAGTATTTT. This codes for CASQQVPGPDTQYF.